This paragraph reports one T cell receptor beta chain. The record originates from a study of OX40 agonist ivuxolimab in advanced cancers. V lost 7 bases and J lost 5, with 12 bases in between. The CDR3 has 11 residues. Germline V gene lookup returns CDR1 SQVTM and CDR2 ANQGSEA. Patients had blood sampled at baseline and again on cycle 4 day 1 and cycle 7 day 1. Sequencing used immunoSEQ multiplex PCR; TCRdb keeps in-frame clones, though not all of them. The repertoire has 62,000 or so clones, more than 75% of them found once; the top ten carry approximately 2.1%. V gene TRBV29-1 combines with J gene TRBJ2-7; TRBD1 or TRBD2 may be the D gene (6 bases each). This receptor was obtained from an adult with an advanced solid tumor such as melanoma, head and neck, liver or kidney cancer. The sequencing here drew on CD4+ or CD8+ T cells sorted from blood, taken in a trial of the OX40 agonist ivuxolimab. The CDR3 is CSGGGGDEQYF. CDR3 nucleotide sequence: TGCAGCGGAGGAGGGGGAGACGAGCAGTACTTC.